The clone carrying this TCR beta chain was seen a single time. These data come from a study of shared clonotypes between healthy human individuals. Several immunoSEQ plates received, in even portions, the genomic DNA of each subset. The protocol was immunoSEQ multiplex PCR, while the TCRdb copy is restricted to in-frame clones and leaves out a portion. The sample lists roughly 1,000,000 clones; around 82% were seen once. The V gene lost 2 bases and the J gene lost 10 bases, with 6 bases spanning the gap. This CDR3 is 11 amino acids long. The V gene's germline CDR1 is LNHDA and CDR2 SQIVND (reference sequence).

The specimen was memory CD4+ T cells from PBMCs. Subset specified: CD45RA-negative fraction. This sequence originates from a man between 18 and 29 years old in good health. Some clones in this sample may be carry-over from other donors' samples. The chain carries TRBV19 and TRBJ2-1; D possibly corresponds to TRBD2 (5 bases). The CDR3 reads CASSIWEEQFF. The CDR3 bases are TGTGCCAGTAGTATATGGGAGGAGCAGTTCTTC.